Described below is a single TCR beta chain sequence and its context. This specimen comes from a study of somatic mutations in cytotoxic T cells in rheumatoid arthritis. Study information: Patient blood (approximately 30 ml EDTA) was taken immediately after diagnosis and before treatment.

After CD4+ and CD8+ cells were isolated by positive magnetic bead selection, their purity was checked by flow cytometry. The table came from immunoSEQ multiplex PCR; TCRdb's copy has only in-frame clones and leaves some out. The sample has 13,000 to 15,000 clones; roughly three quarters are singletons. V was cut by 5 bases and J by 7 bases, with 12 bases left in between. The CDR3 has 13 amino acids. The V gene's germline CDR1 is PRHDT and CDR2 FYEKMQ (reference sequence). The V and J genes are TRBV13 and TRBJ2-1; TRBD1 is a possible D gene (5 bases). The material sequenced was CD8+ T cells sorted from blood. The TCR was taken from an adult with rheumatoid arthritis. CDR3: CASSTGRKNEQFF. In DNA, the CDR3 is TGTGCCAGCAGCACAGGACGGAAAAATGAGCAGTTCTTC.